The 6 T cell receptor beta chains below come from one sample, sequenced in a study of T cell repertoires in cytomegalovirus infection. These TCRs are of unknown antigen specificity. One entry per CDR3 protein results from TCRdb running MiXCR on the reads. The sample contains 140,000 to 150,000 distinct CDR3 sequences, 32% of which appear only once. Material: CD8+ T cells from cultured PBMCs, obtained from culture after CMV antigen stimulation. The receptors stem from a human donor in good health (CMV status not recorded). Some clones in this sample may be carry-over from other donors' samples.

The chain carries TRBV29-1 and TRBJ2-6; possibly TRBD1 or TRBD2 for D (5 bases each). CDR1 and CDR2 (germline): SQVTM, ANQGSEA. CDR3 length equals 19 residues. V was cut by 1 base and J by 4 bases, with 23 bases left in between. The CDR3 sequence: CSVEVLADLGPRGANVLTF. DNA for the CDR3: TGCAGCGTTGAAGTTCTGGCAGATCTGGGACCTAGAGGGGCCAACGTCCTGACTTTC.

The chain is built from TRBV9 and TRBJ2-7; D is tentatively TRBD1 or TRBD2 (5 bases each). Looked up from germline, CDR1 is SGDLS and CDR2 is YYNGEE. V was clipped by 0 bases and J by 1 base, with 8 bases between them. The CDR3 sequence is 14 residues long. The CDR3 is CASSVEWGSYEQYF. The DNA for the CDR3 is TGTGCCAGCAGCGTAGAGTGGGGGTCCTACGAGCAGTACTTC.

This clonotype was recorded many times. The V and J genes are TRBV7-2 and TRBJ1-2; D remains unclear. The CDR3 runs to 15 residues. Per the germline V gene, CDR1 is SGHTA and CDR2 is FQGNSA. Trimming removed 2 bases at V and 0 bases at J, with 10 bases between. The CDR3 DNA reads TGTGCCAGCAGCTTACTCCAGGCCGCTAACTATGGCTACACCTTC. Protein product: CASSLLQAANYGYTF.

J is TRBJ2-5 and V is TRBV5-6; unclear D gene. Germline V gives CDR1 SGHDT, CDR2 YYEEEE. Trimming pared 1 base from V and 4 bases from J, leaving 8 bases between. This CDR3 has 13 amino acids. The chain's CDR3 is CASSLWVGETQYF. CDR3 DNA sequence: TGTGCCAGCAGCTTGTGGGTAGGAGAGACCCAGTACTTC.

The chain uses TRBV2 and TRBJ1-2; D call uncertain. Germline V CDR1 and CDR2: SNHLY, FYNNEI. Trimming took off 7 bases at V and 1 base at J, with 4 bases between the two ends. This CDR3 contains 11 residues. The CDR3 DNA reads TGTGCCAGCATTCTTAACTATGGCTACACCTTC. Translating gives CASILNYGYTF.

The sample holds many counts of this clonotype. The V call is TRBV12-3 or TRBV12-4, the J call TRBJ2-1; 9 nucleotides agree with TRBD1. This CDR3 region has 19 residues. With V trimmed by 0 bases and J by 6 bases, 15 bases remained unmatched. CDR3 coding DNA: TGTGCCAGCAGTTTAGCGCGTCTACAGGGGGCCCTGTCCCCCAATGAGCAGTTCTTC. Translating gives CASSLARLQGALSPNEQFF.